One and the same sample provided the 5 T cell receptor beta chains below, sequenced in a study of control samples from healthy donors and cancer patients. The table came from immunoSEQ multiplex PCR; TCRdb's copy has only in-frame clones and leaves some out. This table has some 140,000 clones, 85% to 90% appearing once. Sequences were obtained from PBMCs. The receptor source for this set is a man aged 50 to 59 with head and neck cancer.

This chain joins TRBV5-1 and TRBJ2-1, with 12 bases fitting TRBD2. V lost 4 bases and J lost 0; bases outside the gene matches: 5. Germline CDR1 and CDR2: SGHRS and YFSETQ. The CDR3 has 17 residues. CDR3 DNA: TGCGCCAGCAGCACGACTAGCGGGGGTTACTCCTACAATGAGCAGTTCTTC. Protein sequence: CASSTTSGGYSYNEQFF. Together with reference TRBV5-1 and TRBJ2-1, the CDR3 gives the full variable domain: KAGVTQTPRYLIKTRGQQVTLSCSPISGHRSVSWYQQTPGQGLQFLFEYFSETQRNKGNFPGRFSGRQFSNSRSEMNVSTLELGDSALYLCASSTTSGGYSYNEQFFGPGTRLTVL.

The CDR3 is CASSRTGQKYEQYF. CDR3 bases: TGTGCCAGCAGCCGGACAGGCCAGAAATACGAGCAGTACTTC. This chain uses TRBV11-2 with TRBJ2-7; 7 nucleotides align to TRBD1. Per the germline V gene, CDR1 is SGHAT and CDR2 is FQNNGV. Trimming at V came to 5 bases and at J to 4 bases, leaving 8 bases not matched to a gene. The CDR3 is made up of 14 amino acids.

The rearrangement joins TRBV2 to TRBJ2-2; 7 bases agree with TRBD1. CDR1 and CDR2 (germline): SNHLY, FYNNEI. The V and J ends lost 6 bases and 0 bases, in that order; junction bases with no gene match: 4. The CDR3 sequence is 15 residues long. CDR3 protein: CASRGTATNTGELFF. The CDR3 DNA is TGTGCCAGCAGGGGGACAGCAACGAACACCGGGGAGCTGTTTTTT.

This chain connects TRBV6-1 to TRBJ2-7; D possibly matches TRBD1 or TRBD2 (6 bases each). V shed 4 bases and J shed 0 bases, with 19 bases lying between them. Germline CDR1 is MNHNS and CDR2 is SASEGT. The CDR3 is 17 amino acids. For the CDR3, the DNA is TGTGCCAGCAGTGGGGGGCTCGGGGGCTTTAGCTCCTACGAGCAGTACTTC. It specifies CASSGGLGGFSSYEQYF.

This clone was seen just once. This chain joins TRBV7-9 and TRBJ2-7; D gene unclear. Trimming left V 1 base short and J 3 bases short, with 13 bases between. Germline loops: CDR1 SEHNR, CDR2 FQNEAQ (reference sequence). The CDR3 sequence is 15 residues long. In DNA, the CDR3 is TGTGCCAGCAGCTTAGTAGTGCTTACGGACTACGAGCAGTACTTC. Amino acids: CASSLVVLTDYEQYF.